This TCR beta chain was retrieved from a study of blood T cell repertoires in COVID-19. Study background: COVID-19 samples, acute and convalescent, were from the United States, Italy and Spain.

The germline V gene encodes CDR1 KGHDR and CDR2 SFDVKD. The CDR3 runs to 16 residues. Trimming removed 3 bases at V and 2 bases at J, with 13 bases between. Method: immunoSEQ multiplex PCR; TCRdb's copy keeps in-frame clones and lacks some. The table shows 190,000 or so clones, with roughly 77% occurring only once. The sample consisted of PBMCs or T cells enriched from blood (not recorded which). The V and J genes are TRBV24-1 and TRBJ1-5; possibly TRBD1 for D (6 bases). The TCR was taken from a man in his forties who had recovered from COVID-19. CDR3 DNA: TGTGCCACCAGTGATCATCAGGGGCCGGGCAATCAGCCCCAGCATTTT. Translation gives CATSDHQGPGNQPQHF.